What follows are 30 T cell receptor beta chains derived from one specimen sequenced in a study of siplizumab effects on memory and regulatory T cells. Responder and stimulator cells in the mixed lymphocyte reaction were cultured together for around six days at 37°C. The antigens of these receptors remain unknown. The table came from immunoSEQ multiplex PCR; TCRdb's copy has only in-frame clones and leaves some out. The sample has 15,000 to 20,000 clones, approximately 40% seen once. Specimen: CFSE-low (dividing) CD4+ T cells sorted from an allogeneic mixed lymphocyte reaction. The receptors shown here come from a human donor in good health; the cells came from an allogeneic mixed lymphocyte reaction. Some clones in this sample may be carry-over from other donors' samples.

The chain uses TRBV6-1 and TRBJ1-1, with D possibly matching TRBD1 (5 bases). Germline assignment: CDR1 MNHNS and CDR2 SASEGT. V was trimmed by 4 bases and J by 0 bases, leaving 12 bases between them. CDR3 size: 15 residues. Written as DNA, the CDR3 is TGTGCCAGCAGTGTCGTCGGGACCATGAACACTGAAGCTTTCTTT. This translates into CASSVVGTMNTEAFF.

The chain recombines TRBV5-1 with TRBJ1-5; TRBD1 agrees at 7 bases. V trimming: 3 bases; J trimming: 7 bases; junction bases outside the gene matches: 13. The CDR3 spans 16 residues. Germline lookup yields CDR1 SGHRS and CDR2 YFSETQ. The CDR3 protein is CASSSGALEGGQPQHF. The CDR3 DNA follows: TGCGCCAGCAGCTCGGGGGCCCTCGAAGGGGGCCAGCCCCAGCATTTT.

The rearrangement uses TRBV6-1 and TRBJ2-2, with D possibly being TRBD1 or TRBD2 (5 bases each). Trimming cost V 7 bases and J 7 bases, with 19 bases left between them. CDR3 size: 15 residues. Germline loops: CDR1 MNHNS, CDR2 SASEGT. The CDR3: CASTERDLGNGELFF. CDR3 nucleotides: TGTGCCAGCACTGAGAGGGACCTCGGAAACGGGGAGCTGTTTTTT.

This clone showed up just once. The chain is built from TRBV11-3 and TRBJ2-1; D might be TRBD1 or TRBD2, each matching 5 bases. Per the germline V gene, CDR1 is SGHNT and CDR2 is YENEEA. The CDR3 totals 18 residues. V shed 5 bases and J shed 4 bases, with 24 bases lying between them. The CDR3 DNA reads TGTGCCAGCAGCCCTGGATGGGGGAGAGGGTTACTTTACAATGAGCAGTTCTTC. This translates into CASSPGWGRGLLYNEQFF.

The rearrangement links TRBV10-3 to TRBJ1-4; 8 bases are a match to TRBD1. The CDR3 is 15 residues long. Trimming cost V 10 bases and J 3 bases; bases outside gene matches: 10. The germline V gene encodes CDR1 ENHRY and CDR2 SYGVKD. Here the CDR3 reads CATKTGGVANEKLFF. CDR3 in DNA: TGTGCCACTAAAACAGGGGGAGTCGCTAATGAAAAACTGTTTTTT.

Judged by abundance, this clone is medium-sized. The junction departs from germline at one end; a sequencing error may be responsible. The chain links TRBV7-7 to TRBJ2-2; no reliable D call. Germline CDR1 reads SSHAT; CDR2 reads FNYEAQ (reference sequence). The CDR3 covers 14 residues. CDR3: CASSPLKYTGELFF. CDR3 coding DNA: TGTGCTAGCAGCCCCTTAAAGTACACCGGGGAGCTGTTTTTT.

The chain couples TRBV7-9 to TRBJ1-1; D gene uncertain. Germline CDR1 and CDR2: SEHNR and FQNEAQ (reference sequence). The CDR3 is made up of 14 amino acids. The germline V and J ends were trimmed by 5 bases and 1 base, with 11 bases remaining between them. The CDR3 here is CASSRRRQNTEAFF. In DNA, the CDR3 is TGTGCCAGCAGCCGACGGAGACAGAACACTGAAGCTTTCTTT.

The chain has TRBV6-6 and TRBJ1-2; TRBD1 agrees at 9 bases. The ends lost 6 bases at V and 0 bases at J; junction bases unmatched: 2. From germline, CDR1 is MNHNY and CDR2 SVGAGI (reference sequence). The CDR3 is 14 amino acids. The CDR3 region has the DNA TGTGCCAGCAGAAGGACAGGGGCTAACTATGGCTACACCTTC. It specifies CASRRTGANYGYTF.

The chain recombines TRBV4-1 with TRBJ1-4; weak D call: TRBD1 (6 bases). CDR1 is MGHRA and CDR2 is YSYEKL in the germline V gene. V lost 4 bases and J lost 8, with 20 bases in between. The CDR3 loop spans 16 amino acids. CDR3 protein: CASSRPQGVIQEKLFF. CDR3 coding DNA: TGCGCCAGCAGCCGTCCACAGGGTGTAATTCAGGAAAAACTGTTTTTT.

The chain combines TRBV2 with TRBJ2-5, with D unclear. Trimming removed 8 bases from V and 3 bases from J, with 7 bases in between. The CDR3 has 11 amino acids. Germline values: CDR1 SNHLY, CDR2 FYNNEI. Here the CDR3 DNA reads TGTGCCAGCGTGCAAGAAGAGACCCAGTACTTC. This codes for CASVQEETQYF.

The chain is built from TRBV7-9 and TRBJ2-3; D tentatively reads TRBD1 or TRBD2 (6 bases each). V was clipped by 5 bases and J by 5 bases, with 20 bases between them. Germline values: CDR1 SEHNR, CDR2 FQNEAQ (reference sequence). The CDR3 is 16 residues long. CDR3 loop: CASSRHWGARIDTQYF. CDR3 coding DNA: TGTGCCAGCAGCCGTCACTGGGGGGCTCGAATAGATACGCAGTATTTT.

In its sample, this clone was seen a few times. The V call is TRBV5-1, the J call TRBJ2-5; D not certain. This CDR3 is built from 11 residues. From germline, CDR1 is SGHRS and CDR2 YFSETQ. Trimming shortened V by 2 bases and J by 3 bases, and 2 bases separated the two germline ends. This chain's CDR3 is CASSFKETQYF. CDR3 DNA sequence: TGCGCCAGCAGCTTCAAAGAGACCCAGTACTTC.

V gene TRBV7-2 combines with J gene TRBJ2-7; TRBD1 might be the D (5 bases). There are 15 residues in the CDR3. V was shortened by 6 bases and J by 1 base, with 16 bases between the two germline ends. Germline CDR1 SGHTA, CDR2 FQGNSA. CDR3 protein: CASSSSRVGSYEQYF. The CDR3 DNA follows: TGTGCCAGCAGTTCATCCAGGGTCGGTTCCTACGAGCAGTACTTC.

This clone is categorized as medium-sized. The chain carries TRBV19 and TRBJ2-2; 7 bases line up with TRBD1. CDR1 is LNHDA, CDR2 SQIVND, per germline (reference sequence). The ends lost 4 bases at V and 5 bases at J; junction bases unmatched: 10. CDR3 length equals 16 residues. The CDR3 protein is CASSTLTGMGTGELFF. CDR3 bases: TGTGCCAGTAGTACCTTGACAGGGATGGGAACCGGGGAGCTGTTTTTT.

The rearrangement links TRBV27 to TRBJ1-5; perhaps TRBD1 as D (6 bases). Trimming stripped 1 base from V and 3 bases from J, with 13 bases between. Germline CDR1 reads MNHEY; CDR2 reads SMNVEV (reference sequence). The CDR3 length is 16 residues. The CDR3 sequence: CASSLWGHSPNQPQHF. The CDR3, as DNA: TGTGCCAGCAGTTTATGGGGACACAGTCCCAATCAGCCCCAGCATTTT.

The chain employs TRBV28 and TRBJ2-7, with D possibly called TRBD1 or TRBD2 (5 bases each). CDR3 size: 14 residues. V shed 6 bases and J shed 1 base, with 13 bases lying between them. Germline values: CDR1 MDHEN, CDR2 SYDVKM. CDR3 sequence: CASRDGTLSYEQYF. CDR3 in DNA: TGTGCCAGCAGGGACGGGACGTTATCCTACGAGCAGTACTTC.

The V call is TRBV5-8, the J call TRBJ1-5; D gene ambiguous. Per germline, CDR1 SGHTS and CDR2 YDEGEE. V lost 4 bases to trimming and J lost 6 bases, with 11 bases between them. This CDR3 comprises 13 residues. The CDR3: CASSQSRAQPQHF. Here the CDR3 DNA reads TGTGCCAGCAGCCAGTCAAGGGCTCAGCCCCAGCATTTT.

The genes are TRBV10-2 and TRBJ2-7, with TRBD2 matching 12 bases. V trimming: 6 bases; J trimming: 0 bases; junction bases outside the gene matches: 6. The CDR3 loop spans 16 amino acids. Per germline, CDR1 WSHSY and CDR2 SAAADI. The CDR3 region is CASRARLAGDSYEQYF. CDR3 nucleotide sequence: TGCGCCAGCAGAGCCAGACTAGCGGGAGACTCCTACGAGCAGTACTTC.

This clone was detected only a few times. The genes are TRBV10-3 and TRBJ1-1; D unclear. This CDR3 region has 11 residues. In germline, CDR1 is ENHRY, CDR2 SYGVKD. Trimming took 3 bases from V and 10 from J, leaving 9 bases between them. The DNA for the CDR3 is TGTGCCATCAGTGAAAGTCGGGGAGCTTTCTTT. It is translated as CAISESRGAFF.

The chain couples TRBV7-6 to TRBJ2-1; 13 nucleotides match TRBD2. The V segment lost 3 bases and the J segment 4 bases; nucleotides outside the gene matches: 18. The CDR3 spans 21 residues. Germline CDR1 SGHVS, CDR2 FNYEAQ. CDR3 in DNA: TGTGCCAGCAGCTTTCGACTGGGACTAGCGGGATGGGAAGGGGAATACAATGAGCAGTTCTTC. Residues: CASSFRLGLAGWEGEYNEQFF.

A few counts support this clone. The chain carries TRBV4-1 and TRBJ1-1; D gene ambiguous. Trimming took 0 bases from V and 13 from J, leaving 15 bases between them. Germline assignment: CDR1 MGHRA and CDR2 YSYEKL. There are 13 residues in the CDR3. CDR3 sequence: CASSQDNGRKDFF. CDR3 in DNA: TGCGCCAGCAGCCAAGATAACGGACGGAAGGATTTCTTT.

There are many counts of this clone. The V and J genes are TRBV10-1 and TRBJ1-2; D might be TRBD1 (5 bases). Germline CDR1 and CDR2: WNHNN and SYGVQD (reference sequence). The CDR3 spans 13 residues. V was trimmed by 8 bases and J by 8 bases, leaving 18 bases between them. In nucleotides, the CDR3 is TGCGCCAGCCCCGCAATGGGGCCCCGGGGCTACACCTTC. Translating it yields CASPAMGPRGYTF.

The gene calls are TRBV5-1 and TRBJ2-3; D not certain. The CDR3 is 14 amino acids. The germline gives CDR1 SGHRS, CDR2 YFSETQ. V lost 2 bases, J lost 0 bases, and 7 bases lay in between. The CDR3 nucleotides read TGCGCCAGCAGCTTCGGCAGTAGCACAGATACGCAGTATTTT. Translation: CASSFGSSTDTQYF.

The chain joins TRBV29-1 to TRBJ2-7, with TRBD1 identical over 8 bases. This CDR3 comprises 14 residues. V was clipped by 6 bases and J by 2 bases; unmatched bases: 9. Germline V gene lookup returns CDR1 SQVTM and CDR2 ANQGSEA. CDR3 sequence reads: CSVRGTGPTYEQYF. Here the CDR3 DNA reads TGCAGCGTGCGCGGGACAGGTCCGACCTACGAGCAGTACTTC.

With respect to this clone: An end of the junction does not agree with germline; a read error may underlie this. V and J are TRBV25-1 and TRBJ2-5, with 8 bases lining up with TRBD1. The CDR3 sequence is 16 residues long. The germline V gene has CDR1 MGHDK and CDR2 SYGVNS. CDR3 residues: CTSSVLGTGSHETQYF. The CDR3 region has the DNA TGTACCAGCAGTGTCCTCGGGACAGGAAGCCACGAGACCCAGTACTTC.

This clone was counted between two and nine times. The chain carries TRBV7-2 and TRBJ2-6, with D possibly matching TRBD2 (6 bases). The CDR3 is 17 residues long. Trimming pared 1 base from V and 2 bases from J, leaving 12 bases between. Germline V gene data show CDR1 as SGHTA and CDR2 as FQGNSA. The DNA of the CDR3 is TGTGCCAGCAGCTTAGTTTTCGGGGAGGCTGGGGCCAACGTCCTGACTTTC. This encodes CASSLVFGEAGANVLTF. The full variable domain, in which reference TRBV7-2 and TRBJ2-6 provide the parts outside the CDR3, is GAGVSQSPSNKVTEKGKDVELRCDPISGHTALYWYRQSLGQGLEFLIYFQGNSAPDKSGLPSDRFSAERTGGSVSTLTIQRTQQEDSAVYLCASSLVFGEAGANVLTFGAGSRLTVL.

This clone was detected a few times. The CDR3 region is CASSLVMGITDTQYF. The CDR3 DNA follows: TGTGCCAGCAGCTTAGTGATGGGGATTACAGATACGCAGTATTTT. The chain has TRBV7-9 and TRBJ2-3; D ambiguous. Trimming stripped 1 base from V and 3 bases from J, with 11 bases between. Looked up from germline, CDR1 is SEHNR and CDR2 is FQNEAQ (reference sequence). The CDR3 consists of 15 residues. The full variable domain, with the rest looked up from reference TRBV7-9 and TRBJ2-3, is DTGVSQNPRHKITKRGQNVTFRCDPISEHNRLYWYRQTLGQGPEFLTYFQNEAQLEKSRLLSDRFSAERPKGSFSTLEIQRTEQGDSAMYLCASSLVMGITDTQYFGPGTRLTVL.

V usage is TRBV29-1 and J usage is TRBJ2-1; D is unresolved. CDR1 and CDR2 from the germline V gene are SQVTM and ANQGSEA. The CDR3 consists of 12 residues. Trimming cost V 3 bases and J 9 bases, with 12 bases left between them. The CDR3 coding sequence is TGCAGCGTTGAGCGCTATGACACTGAGCAGTTCTTC. As protein: CSVERYDTEQFF.

This chain joins TRBV29-1 and TRBJ1-2; D might be TRBD1 (6 bases). This CDR3 spans 14 amino acids. Looked up from germline, CDR1 is SQVTM and CDR2 is ANQGSEA. Trimming stripped 8 bases from V and 5 bases from J, with 21 bases between. CDR3 DNA sequence: TGCAGCACCCCCTCGGGGGGCCGCGGGTATGGCTACACCTTC. The encoded protein is CSTPSGGRGYGYTF.

This clone was picked up a small number of times. The V gene is TRBV29-1, the J gene TRBJ2-1, with D uncertain. CDR1 SQVTM and CDR2 ANQGSEA come from the germline V gene. The CDR3 has 13 residues. V gave up 5 bases and J gave up 0 bases, with 8 bases separating them. The CDR3 nucleotides read TGCAGCGTTCAATTACTCTCCTACAATGAGCAGTTCTTC. This codes for CSVQLLSYNEQFF.